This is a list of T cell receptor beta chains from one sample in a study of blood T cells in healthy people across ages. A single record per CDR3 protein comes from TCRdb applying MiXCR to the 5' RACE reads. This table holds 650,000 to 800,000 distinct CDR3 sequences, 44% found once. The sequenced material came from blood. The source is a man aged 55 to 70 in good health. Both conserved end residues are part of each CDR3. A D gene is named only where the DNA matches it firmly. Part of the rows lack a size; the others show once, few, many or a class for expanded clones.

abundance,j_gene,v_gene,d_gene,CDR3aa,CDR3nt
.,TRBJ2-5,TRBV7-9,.,CASSEIFRETQYF,TGTGCCAGCAGCGAAATCTTCCGAGAGACCCAGTACTTC
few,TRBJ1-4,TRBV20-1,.,CSASLAATNEKLFF,TGCAGTGCATCACTCGCTGCAACTAATGAAAAACTGTTTTTT
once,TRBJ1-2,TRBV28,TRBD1,CASSAPGQSYGYTF,TGTGCCAGCAGTGCGCCGGGACAGTCCTATGGCTACACCTTC
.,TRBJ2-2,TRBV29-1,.,CSVEGDPAGELFF,TGCAGCGTTGAAGGTGACCCGGCCGGGGAGCTGTTTTTT
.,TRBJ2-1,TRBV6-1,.,CAGTMLPGQANNEQFF,TGTGCCGGCACGATGCTACCGGGACAAGCGAACAATGAGCAGTTCTTC
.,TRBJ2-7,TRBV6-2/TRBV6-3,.,CASSSSQRRSSYEQYF,TGTGCCAGCAGTAGCTCACAGAGAAGGAGCTCCTACGAGCAGTACTTC
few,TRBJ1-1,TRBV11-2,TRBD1,CASSFPTDRDTEAFF,TGTGCCAGCAGCTTCCCCACGGACAGGGACACTGAAGCTTTCTTT
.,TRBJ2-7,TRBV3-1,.,CASSQAATGNVYEQYF,TGTGCCAGCAGCCAAGCGGCAACAGGGAATGTTTACGAGCAGTACTTC
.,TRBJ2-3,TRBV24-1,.,CATRSERSTDTQYF,TGTGCCACCAGATCAGAGCGGTCCACAGATACGCAGTATTTT
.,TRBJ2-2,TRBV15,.,CATSRGLGGQNTGELFF,TGTGCCACCAGCAGAGGCCTAGGGGGACAGAACACCGGGGAGCTGTTTTTT
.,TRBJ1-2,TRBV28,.,CASSLLREQYGYTF,TGTGCCAGCAGTTTACTGAGGGAACAATATGGCTACACCTTC
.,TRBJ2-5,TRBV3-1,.,CASAPSGRKKKETQYF,TGTGCCAGCGCGCCCTCAGGACGGAAAAAAAAAGAGACCCAGTACTTC
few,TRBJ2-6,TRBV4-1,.,CASSQYPGPSGTGANVLTF,TGCGCCAGCAGCCAATACCCCGGACCGTCCGGCACTGGGGCCAACGTCCTGACTTTC
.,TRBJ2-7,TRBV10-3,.,CAISLAGGGYEQYF,TGTGCCATCAGTCTAGCAGGGGGAGGCTACGAGCAGTACTTC
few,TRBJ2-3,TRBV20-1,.,CSASRLGPVFAQYF,TGCAGTGCTAGTAGGCTGGGGCCGGTCTTTGCGCAGTATTTT
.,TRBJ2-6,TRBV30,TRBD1,CAGEGQGAPGANVLTF,TGTGCCGGGGAAGGACAGGGGGCGCCTGGGGCCAACGTCCTGACTTTC
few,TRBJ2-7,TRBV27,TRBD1,CASRTGSRAYEQYF,TGTGCCAGCAGGACAGGGAGCCGAGCCTACGAGCAGTACTTC
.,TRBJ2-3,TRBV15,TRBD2,CATSRDRGGNTQYF,TGTGCCACCAGCAGAGACCGCGGGGGAAATACGCAGTATTTT
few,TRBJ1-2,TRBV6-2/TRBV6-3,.,CASRTRNYGYTF,TGTGCCAGCAGGACTCGAAACTATGGCTACACCTTC
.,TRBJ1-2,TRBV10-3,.,CAISPSGDKSVYGYTF,TGTGCCATCAGTCCCTCGGGGGATAAATCGGTATATGGCTACACCTTC
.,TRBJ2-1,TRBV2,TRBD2,CASSVVSGVGEQFF,TGTGCCAGCAGTGTCGTTAGCGGGGTCGGGGAGCAGTTCTTC
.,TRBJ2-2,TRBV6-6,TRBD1,CASSSTGTGNTGELFF,TGTGCCAGCAGTTCGACCGGGACAGGGAACACCGGGGAGCTGTTTTTT
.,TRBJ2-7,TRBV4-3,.,CASSSFSGAYEQYF,TGCGCCAGCAGCTCCTTCTCAGGGGCCTACGAGCAGTACTTC
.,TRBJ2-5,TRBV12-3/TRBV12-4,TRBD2,CASSFGGAGGQETQYF,TGTGCCAGCAGTTTTGGAGGGGCGGGAGGGCAAGAGACCCAGTACTTC
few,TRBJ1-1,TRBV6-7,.,CASTEGWVTEAFF,TGTGCCAGCACGGAGGGATGGGTCACTGAAGCTTTCTTT
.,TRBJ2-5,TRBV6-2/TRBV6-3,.,CASSGRGEVQETQYF,TGTGCCAGCAGCGGCAGGGGGGAAGTGCAAGAGACCCAGTACTTC
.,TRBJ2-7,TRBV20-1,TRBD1,CSAVKDRGFYEQYF,TGCAGTGCTGTTAAAGACAGGGGGTTCTACGAGCAGTACTTC
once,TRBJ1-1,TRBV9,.,CASSVQASNTEAFF,TGTGCCAGCAGCGTGCAGGCGTCGAACACTGAAGCTTTCTTT
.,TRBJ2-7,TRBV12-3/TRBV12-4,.,CASSYQVWYEQYF,TGTGCCAGCAGCTACCAGGTCTGGTACGAGCAGTACTTC
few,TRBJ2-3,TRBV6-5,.,CASSYSSLSTDTQYF,TGTGCCAGCAGTTACTCTAGCCTAAGCACAGATACGCAGTATTTT
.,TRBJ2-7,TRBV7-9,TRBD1,CASSLWVGTGGPEQYF,TGTGCCAGCAGCTTATGGGTCGGGACAGGGGGTCCCGAGCAGTACTTC
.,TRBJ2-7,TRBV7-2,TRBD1,CASSLWTGAYEQYF,TGTGCCAGCAGCTTATGGACAGGGGCGTACGAGCAGTACTTC
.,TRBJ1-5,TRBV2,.,CASRRDPGEPQHF,TGTGCCAGCCGGAGGGATCCCGGGGAGCCCCAGCATTTT
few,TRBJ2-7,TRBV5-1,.,CASSWGIGRRGYEQYF,TGCGCCAGCAGCTGGGGAATTGGGCGAAGGGGTTACGAGCAGTACTTC
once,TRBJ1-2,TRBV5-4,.,CASSSPYREGYTF,TGTGCCAGCAGCTCTCCATACAGGGAAGGCTACACCTTC
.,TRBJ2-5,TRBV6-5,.,CASSYSETLTLRQYF,TGTGCCAGCAGTTACTCCGAGACCCTTACTTTAAGGCAGTACTTC